The clone carrying this TCR beta chain was detected a few times. This sample is drawn from a study of CD8 T cells in ankylosing spondylitis. Researchers built TCR beta libraries using quantitative 5'-RACE with molecular barcodes. TCRdb reanalysed the 5' RACE reads using MiXCR and keeps one entry per CDR3 protein. The data show about 140,000 distinct CDR3 sequences, roughly 30% seen once. The germline V gene has CDR1 MDHEN and CDR2 SYDVKM. The V gene lost 10 bases and the J gene lost 2 bases, with 6 bases spanning the gap. The CDR3 spans 11 residues. The genes are TRBV28 and TRBJ2-4; unclear D gene. Sequenced: synovial fluid, either unsorted or a sorted T cell fraction (not recorded which). The receptor was isolated from a male donor with ankylosing spondylitis. CDR3: CANQPKNIQYF. For the CDR3, the DNA is TGTGCCAACCAACCCAAAAACATTCAGTACTTC.